Following are 11 T cell receptor beta chains from one sample sequenced in a study of spatial heterogeneity in lung cancer (dated 2019 in TCRdb). Read against the paper, the sample's time point label means: sample taken at primary tumor resection. Receptor libraries were prepared by 5' RACE. The sequencer listed for this sample is NextSeq 500. TCRdb reprocessed the public reads (quality trimming at Q25 with fastp, clone calling with MiXCR) and kept in-frame beta chains. CDR3 protein sequences are deduplicated, and each keeps its most common genes and DNA. For this sample there are more than 10,000 distinct CDR3 sequences; 3% to 4.5% appear just once. 40% to 55% of the sample is taken by the ten largest. Sequencing was performed on PBMCs, taken at surgery. The receptors stem from a male donor with early-stage non-small cell lung cancer.

This clonotype was recorded at least ten times. The V gene is TRBV27, the J gene TRBJ2-2; no reliable D call. V was cut by 4 bases and J by 7 bases, with 4 bases left in between. This CDR3 is 11 amino acids long. Germline-derived CDR1 and CDR2 are MNHEY and SMNVEV (reference sequence). The CDR3, as DNA: TGTGCCAGCAGTTCCCACGGGGAGCTGTTTTTT. This sequence encodes CASSSHGELFF.

Only a few counts were recorded for this clonotype. This chain joins TRBV18 and TRBJ2-5; no definite D call. The V and J ends lost 5 bases and 1 base respectively, with 11 bases between them. The CDR3 sequence is 14 residues long. Germline loops: CDR1 KGHSH, CDR2 LQKENI. CDR3 coding DNA: TGTGCCAGCTCATTTACTGACACCCAAGAGACCCAGTACTTC. This sequence encodes CASSFTDTQETQYF.

In this sample, this clonotype turned up many times. The rearrangement joins TRBV3-1 to TRBJ2-5; D unresolved. Germline V gene sequence: CDR1 LGHDT, CDR2 YNNKEL (reference sequence). The CDR3 loop spans 13 amino acids. V was cut by 1 base and J by 1 base, with 4 bases left in between. The CDR3 nucleotides read TGTGCCAGCAGCCAAGGACTCCAAGAGACCCAGTACTTC. Protein sequence: CASSQGLQETQYF.

This clonotype was recorded at least ten times. The J gene is TRBJ1-5, the V gene TRBV28; D remains unclear. Deletions cut 7 bases from V and 1 base from J, with 20 bases between. Germline V gene data show CDR1 as MDHEN and CDR2 as SYDVKM. CDR3 length equals 17 residues. DNA for the CDR3: TGTGCCAGCACCAAAGTGGCTGGGTTCGGGAGCAATCAGCCCCAGCATTTT. This translates into CASTKVAGFGSNQPQHF.

The chain is built from TRBV6-5 and TRBJ1-2; D gene ambiguous. The CDR3 length is 13 residues. The germline CDR1 and CDR2 sequences are MNHEY and SVGAGI. V was clipped by 6 bases and J by 4 bases, with 12 bases between them. CDR3 protein: CASSLEAGYGYTF. The CDR3 DNA reads as TGTGCCAGCAGCCTGGAGGCGGGCTATGGCTACACCTTC.

This clonotype has just a few counts. The chain couples TRBV5-5 to TRBJ2-3, with 11 bases aligning to TRBD2. This CDR3 spans 17 amino acids. Unmatched junction bases numbered 12, after V lost 3 bases and J lost 6 bases. Germline V gene data show CDR1 as SGHKS and CDR2 as YYEKEE (reference sequence). The CDR3 spells CASSSRGLAELGDTQYF. The CDR3 DNA reads as TGTGCCAGCAGCTCCCGGGGACTAGCGGAACTAGGGGATACGCAGTATTTT.

This clonotype was observed many times. The chain recombines TRBV20-1 with TRBJ1-2, with no clear D. Trimming removed 2 bases at V and 4 bases at J, with 14 bases between. CDR1 is DFQATT, CDR2 SNEGSKA, per germline (reference sequence). There are 14 residues in the CDR3. The CDR3: CSARPGSLAYGYTF. DNA of the CDR3: TGCAGTGCTAGACCTGGCTCCCTTGCCTATGGCTACACCTTC.

The genes are TRBV24-1 and TRBJ2-7; perhaps TRBD2 as D (5 bases). Deletions cut 5 bases from V and 5 bases from J, with 12 bases between. The CDR3 is 13 residues long. Germline loops: CDR1 KGHDR, CDR2 SFDVKD. CDR3 amino acids: CATSAGGLDEQYF. The CDR3 coding sequence is TGTGCCACCAGTGCGGGCGGGCTCGACGAGCAGTACTTC.

Many counts were recorded for this clonotype. The V call is TRBV6-2 or TRBV6-3, the J call TRBJ1-1; tentative D call: TRBD1 (5 bases). The CDR3 extends over 14 amino acids. Germline values: CDR1 MNHEY, CDR2 SVGEGT. V lost 4 bases, J lost 0 bases, and 9 bases lay in between. The CDR3 spells CASSLQALNTEAFF. The CDR3 DNA reads as TGTGCCAGCAGTTTACAGGCGTTGAACACTGAAGCTTTCTTT.

At least ten counts were recorded for this clonotype. This rearrangement joins TRBV6-5 to TRBJ2-5, with 7 bases aligning to TRBD2. The CDR3 totals 15 residues. Germline CDR1 MNHEY, CDR2 SVGAGI. With V trimmed by 6 bases and J by 2 bases, 9 bases remained unmatched. The CDR3: CASSTPLGGQETQYF. In nucleotides, the CDR3 is TGTGCCAGCAGCACCCCTCTGGGGGGGCAAGAGACCCAGTACTTC.

J is TRBJ2-4 and V is TRBV7-7, with D possibly being TRBD2 (7 bases). Per germline, CDR1 SSHAT and CDR2 FNYEAQ (reference sequence). The CDR3 sequence is 14 residues long. Trimming pared 5 bases from V and 8 bases from J, leaving 16 bases between. DNA for the CDR3: TGTGCCAGCAGCGAAGGGGGGGCGGGAGACATTCAGTACTTC. This gives the protein CASSEGGAGDIQYF.